The sequence of this T cell receptor (beta chain) was determined in a study of vaccination and CD4 T cells after COVID-19. Study-level background: The authors exposed cells to overlapping spike peptides derived from SARS-CoV-2, HCoV-NL63, HCoV-OC43 and HCoV-229E. Overall study findings and caveats: Median about 86% of reactive clones detected in convalescent patients emerged only post-vaccination.

Treatment given: approximately nine-day PBMC culture with coronavirus spike peptide pools or control peptides (ViraFEST assay). Prior to the COVID-19 pandemic (2011-2018), the unexposed donor's CD4+ T cells were collected. Testing used SARS-CoV-2 S/N and four cold-coronavirus spikes on unexposed-donor CD4+ T cells, cells permitting. V was cut by 3 bases and J by 5 bases, with 10 bases left in between. Germline CDR1 and CDR2: WNHNN and SYGVQD (reference sequence). There are 13 residues in the CDR3. As to this clonotype: Its antigen is not identified.

Sequenced with the Oncomine TCR Beta short-read assay was DNA taken from cultured CD4+ T cells. Someone extracted genomic DNA from cultured CD4+ T cells. TCRdb analysed the PCR reads with MiXCR anew, one entry per CDR3 protein. The data show some 4,400 distinct CDR3 sequences, with around three fifths seen just once and approximately 40% held by the top ten. The sequencing input was CD4+ T cells from blood, cultured in vitro. The chain combines TRBV10-1 with TRBJ2-5, with D uncertain. The TCR sequence derives from a human donor in good health. The CDR3 DNA is TGCGCCAGCAGTGATGGGGTCGGGGAGACCCAGTACTTC. Its translation: CASSDGVGETQYF.